There are many counts of the clone carrying this TCR beta chain. With iRepertoire HTBI primers and Arm-PCR of CDR3 regions, TCR beta libraries were built. MiXCR, applied by TCRdb to the multiplex PCR reads, yields one record per CDR3 protein. Of 240,000 or so distinct CDR3 sequences listed, around 20% are singletons. This specimen belongs to a study of regulatory T cells in long-lasting Graves disease. The time point is: newly diagnosed GD, antithyroid drugs for less than 3 months. The TCR library was prepared using RNA isolated from PBMCs. With V trimmed by 4 bases and J by 6 bases, 3 bases remained unmatched. Germline loops: CDR1 MDHEN, CDR2 SYDVKM. This CDR3 has 15 amino acids.

The clonotype was recovered from a female donor with Graves disease. The starting material was peripheral blood mononuclear cells (PBMCs), obtained at new diagnosis, from a patient treated with antithyroid drugs. The V and J genes are TRBV28 and TRBJ2-2; 12 bases fit TRBD2. CDR3 sequence (DNA): TGTGCCAGCAGTTACGGACTAGCGGGGTCCGGGGAGCTGTTTTTT. This codes for CASSYGLAGSGELFF. Drawing the rest from reference TRBV28 and TRBJ2-2, the complete variable domain is DVKVTQSSRYLVKRTGEKVFLECVQDMDHENMFWYRQDPGLGLRLIYFSYDVKMKEKGDIPEGYSVSREKKERFSLILESASTNQTSMYLCASSYGLAGSGELFFGEGSRLTVL.